Listed below are T cell receptor beta chains from one sample, sequenced in a study of blood T cell repertoires in COVID-19. Profiled with immunoSEQ multiplex PCR; TCRdb holds only in-frame clones, not every one. The sample includes around 250,000 clones, approximately 86% seen only once; the top ten take roughly 1.7%. Sequenced input: PBMCs or T cells enriched from blood (not recorded which). The source is a woman aged 45-59 years who had recovered from COVID-19. Both conserved end residues are part of each CDR3. The order of the fields is V gene, D gene, J gene, clone size, CDR3 protein, CDR3 DNA. The D gene is left open where the match is weak. Expanded clones are given a class, and other clones once, few, many or no size at all.

>TRBV20-1|-|TRBJ2-1|-
CSASPLNSYNEQFF
TGCAGTGCTAGTCCCTTAAACTCCTACAATGAGCAGTTCTTC
>TRBV27|TRBD1|TRBJ1-2|few
CATRGTGDGGYTF
TGTGCCACCAGGGGGACAGGGGATGGCGGCTACACCTTC
>TRBV1|-|TRBJ1-3|-
CTSSQPWDRVNTIYF
TGCACCAGCAGCCAACCTTGGGACAGGGTAAACACCATATATTTT
>TRBV3-1/TRBV3-2|-|TRBJ1-6|-
CASKDRGRENSPLHF
TGTGCCAGCAAGGACCGGGGAAGGGAGAATTCACCCCTCCACTTT
>TRBV18|-|TRBJ2-5|-
CASSPRPPWQGGKETQYF
TGTGCCAGCTCACCGAGACCGCCTTGGCAGGGGGGAAAAGAGACCCAGTACTTC
>TRBV19|-|TRBJ1-2|-
CATQRGGSYGYTF
TGTGCCACCCAACGGGGAGGCAGCTATGGCTACACCTTC
>TRBV28|TRBD1|TRBJ1-1|-
CASRPGTVRNTEAFF
TGTGCCAGCCGTCCCGGGACAGTTCGGAACACTGAAGCTTTCTTT
>TRBV12-5|-|TRBJ1-6|-
CASGSSGSSYNSPLHF
TGTGCTAGTGGTTCGTCAGGAAGCTCCTATAATTCACCCCTCCACTTT
>TRBV28|-|TRBJ1-5|-
CASNPGAGIGSNQPQHF
TGTGCCAGCAACCCAGGTGCAGGGATCGGTAGCAATCAGCCCCAGCATTTT
>TRBV28|TRBD1|TRBJ1-2|-
CASSLPRDRTGSGYTF
TGTGCCAGCAGTTTACCAAGGGACAGGACAGGGAGTGGCTACACCTTC
>TRBV12-5|-|TRBJ2-1|-
CASGYRDEQFF
TGTGCTAGTGGTTACAGGGACGAGCAGTTCTTC
>TRBV6-6|TRBD2|TRBJ2-1|-
CASRGTSGRSNEQFF
TGTGCCAGCAGAGGGACTAGCGGGAGATCTAATGAGCAGTTCTTC
>TRBV3-1/TRBV3-2|-|TRBJ2-1|-
CASSLTGTPVNEQFF
TGTGCCAGCAGCTTAACCGGGACTCCTGTCAATGAGCAGTTCTTC
>TRBV3-1/TRBV3-2|-|TRBJ1-3|-
CASSHQFSGNTIYF
TGTGCCAGCAGCCACCAGTTCTCTGGAAACACCATATATTTT
>TRBV6-2/TRBV6-3|-|TRBJ1-1|once
CASSKRVAEAFF
TGTGCCAGCAGCAAGCGTGTCGCTGAAGCTTTCTTT
>TRBV28|TRBD1|TRBJ1-1|-
CASSLSTPRDRAVGFF
TGTGCCAGCAGTTTGTCAACCCCCCGGGACAGGGCTGTTGGGTTCTTT
>TRBV5-4|TRBD1|TRBJ1-4|-
CASSTEQGAGEKLFF
TGTGCCAGCAGCACGGAACAGGGGGCTGGGGAAAAACTGTTTTTT
>TRBV3-1/TRBV3-2|-|TRBJ1-5|-
CASSPSGNNQPQHF
TGTGCCAGCAGCCCCTCAGGGAACAATCAGCCCCAGCATTTT
>TRBV4-3|TRBD2|TRBJ2-3|-
CASSPGLAGGGTDTQYF
TGCGCCAGCAGCCCGGGACTAGCGGGAGGGGGCACAGATACGCAGTATTTT
>TRBV5-6|TRBD2|TRBJ2-4|-
CASSLRTVVRSGSYIQYF
TGTGCCAGCAGCTTGCGTACCGTTGTTCGTAGCGGGAGTTACATTCAGTACTTC
>TRBV5-1|TRBD2|TRBJ2-3|-
CASSSRTSGNIDTQYF
TGCGCCAGCAGCAGCCGGACTAGCGGGAATATAGATACGCAGTATTTT
>TRBV14|TRBD1|TRBJ1-2|-
CASSQDPAGGHYNYGYTF
TGTGCCAGCAGCCAAGATCCCGCAGGGGGTCACTACAACTATGGCTACACCTTC
>TRBV2|TRBD2|TRBJ2-1|-
CASSRTSGSYNEQFF
TGTGCCAGCAGCCGGACTAGCGGCTCCTACAATGAGCAGTTCTTC
>TRBV6-5|TRBD1|TRBJ1-1|-
CASSRGQGIAEAFF
TGTGCCAGCAGCCGGGGACAGGGTATCGCTGAAGCTTTCTTT
>TRBV30|TRBD1|TRBJ1-5|-
CAWSSRTWDSRSNSNQPQHF
TGTGCCTGGAGTTCCCGTACTTGGGACAGTCGCTCTAATAGCAATCAGCCCCAGCATTTT
>TRBV5-1|TRBD1|TRBJ1-6|-
CASSPRTGDNNSPLHF
TGCGCCAGCAGCCCCCGGACAGGGGACAATAATTCACCCCTCCACTTT
>TRBV3-1/TRBV3-2|-|TRBJ1-2|few
CASSQGGGYTF
TGTGCCAGCAGCCAAGGCGGTGGCTACACCTTC
>TRBV27|TRBD2|TRBJ2-7|-
CASSLKTSGSYEQYF
TGTGCCAGCAGTTTAAAGACTAGCGGTTCCTACGAGCAGTACTTC
>TRBV27|TRBD1|TRBJ1-1|-
CASRLDRGGTEAFF
TGTGCCAGCCGTCTCGACAGGGGTGGCACTGAAGCTTTCTTT